This passage covers 18 T cell receptor beta chains from one sample sequenced in a study of blood T cell repertoires in COVID-19. Repertoires were generated with immunoSEQ multiplex PCR, while TCRdb's copy carries only in-frame clones and drops some. The sample holds around 250,000 clones; more than 75% are singletons and the top ten take less than 20%. Sequences were obtained from PBMCs or T cells enriched from blood (not recorded which). These TCRs come from a man aged 18 to 29 who had recovered from COVID-19.

As regards this clone: At one of its ends the junction is not consistent with the germline gene, which may arise from a read error. The chain carries TRBV11-2 and TRBJ2-1; a possible D gene is TRBD1 (6 bases). From germline, CDR1 is SGHAT and CDR2 FQNNGV. The CDR3 has 16 amino acids. The chain's CDR3 is CASSLAGRGSHNEQFF. The DNA for the CDR3 is TGTGCCAGCAGCTTAGCGGGCAGGGGCTCCCACAATGAGCAGTTCTTC. The variable domain in full, completed from reference TRBV11-2 and TRBJ2-1, reads EAGVAQSPRYKIIEKRQSVAFWCNPISGHATLYWYQQILGQGPKLLIQFQNNGVVDDSQLPKDRFSAERLKGVDSTLKIQPAKLEDSAVYLCASSLAGRGSHNEQFFGPGTRLTVL.

The chain employs TRBV25-1 and TRBJ2-1, with 10 positions matching TRBD2. The ends lost 6 bases at V and 4 bases at J; junction bases unmatched: 9. Germline V gives CDR1 MGHDK, CDR2 SYGVNS. This CDR3 has 16 residues. The CDR3 DNA reads TGTGCCAGCAGAAGTGATAGCGGGGGGAGTTACAATGAGCAGTTCTTC. It translates to CASRSDSGGSYNEQFF.

The chain is built from TRBV11-3 and TRBJ2-1; no firm D call. CDR1 is SGHNT and CDR2 is YENEEA in the germline V gene. V dropped 5 bases and J dropped 9 bases, with 14 bases sitting between them. The CDR3 length is 13 residues. In nucleotides, the CDR3 is TGTGCCAGCAGCACCCGACCAGGCAGTGAGCAGTTCTTC. The encoded protein is CASSTRPGSEQFF.

The CDR3 protein is CASSSGTEAYEQYF. The CDR3 DNA follows: TGTGCCAGTAGTTCCGGGACAGAAGCCTACGAGCAGTACTTC. The rearrangement joins TRBV19 to TRBJ2-7, with 7 bases aligning to TRBD1. Trimming cost V 5 bases and J 2 bases; bases outside gene matches: 6. Germline V lookup: CDR1 LNHDA, CDR2 SQIVND (reference sequence). CDR3 length: 14 residues.

This clone has just a few counts. The chain is built from TRBV19 and TRBJ1-1; the match to TRBD1 covers 10 bases. Germline V gene lookup returns CDR1 LNHDA and CDR2 SQIVND (reference sequence). After removal of 3 bases from V and 4 bases from J, the junction contained 5 bases not matched to a gene. The CDR3 contains 15 residues. DNA of the CDR3: TGTGCCAGTAGTATCGGAGGGACAGGGGTCACTGAAGCTTTCTTT. It is translated as CASSIGGTGVTEAFF.

The chain links TRBV19 to TRBJ1-1; 7 bases match TRBD1. Looked up from germline, CDR1 is LNHDA and CDR2 is SQIVND (reference sequence). The CDR3 sequence is 16 residues long. V lost 2 bases, J lost 1 base, and 7 bases stayed unmatched. CDR3 nucleotide sequence: TGTGCCAGTAGTATATTATATAGGACAGGGAACACTGAAGCTTTCTTT. Its protein is CASSILYRTGNTEAFF.

The gene calls are TRBV6-5 and TRBJ1-2; D unresolved. The CDR3 is 14 amino acids. V was shortened by 2 bases and J by 0 bases, with 7 bases between the two germline ends. Per germline, CDR1 MNHEY and CDR2 SVGAGI. CDR3 sequence: CASSYARTNYGYTF. As DNA, the CDR3 is TGTGCCAGCAGTTACGCGAGAACTAACTATGGCTACACCTTC.

V gene TRBV18 combines with J gene TRBJ2-7, with a tentative D call TRBD2 (5 bases). This CDR3 is built from 17 residues. Germline loops: CDR1 KGHSH, CDR2 LQKENI. V was shortened by 3 bases and J by 5 bases, with 23 bases between the two germline ends. The CDR3 sequence is CASSPNSGLTSRDEQYF. For the CDR3, the DNA is TGTGCCAGCTCACCTAACAGCGGCCTTACCTCGAGGGACGAGCAGTACTTC. The complete variable domain, with remaining parts taken from reference TRBV18 and TRBJ2-7, reads NAGVMQNPRHLVRRRGQEARLRCSPMKGHSHVYWYRQLPEEGLKFMVYLQKENIIDESGMPKERFSAEFPKEGPSILRIQQVVRGDSAAYFCASSPNSGLTSRDEQYFGPGTRLTVT.

CDR3 in amino acids: CASSMSRGGNQANYGYTF. The CDR3 DNA reads TGTGCCAGTAGTATGAGCAGGGGTGGTAACCAAGCTAACTATGGCTACACCTTC. V gene TRBV19 combines with J gene TRBJ1-2; D may be TRBD1 (6 bases). Germline CDR1 LNHDA, CDR2 SQIVND (reference sequence). The CDR3 runs 18 residues. The V end lost 3 bases, the J end lost 0 bases, and 20 bases lay between the germline ends.

This clone was seen a single time. The rearrangement links TRBV5-1 to TRBJ1-1, with 7 bases fitting TRBD1. Germline V lookup: CDR1 SGHRS, CDR2 YFSETQ. There are 13 residues in the CDR3. J lost 7 bases, V lost 2 bases, and 5 bases had no gene match. The CDR3, as DNA: TGCGCCAGCAGCTTTACAGGGGAAGGTGAAGCTTTCTTT. This codes for CASSFTGEGEAFF.

This clone has just one count. The gene calls are TRBV27 and TRBJ2-1; 8 positions agree with TRBD2. CDR1 MNHEY and CDR2 SMNVEV come from the germline V gene (reference sequence). There are 16 residues in the CDR3. V was clipped by 6 bases and J by 1 base; unmatched bases: 8. DNA of the CDR3: TGTGCCAGCAGGCCGTTGCGGGAGGTGTCCTACAATGAGCAGTTCTTC. It translates to CASRPLREVSYNEQFF.

This clone has just a few counts. V is TRBV18 and J is TRBJ2-5, with 7 bases lining up with TRBD1. The CDR3 is 14 residues long. After removal of 5 bases from V and 1 base from J, the junction contained 4 bases not matched to a gene. Germline V lookup: CDR1 KGHSH, CDR2 LQKENI. CDR3 sequence reads: CASSYGQVQETQYF. The CDR3 DNA sequence: TGTGCCAGCTCATATGGACAGGTCCAAGAGACCCAGTACTTC.

This rearrangement joins TRBV18 to TRBJ2-1, with D perhaps matching TRBD2 (6 bases). V lost 2 bases to trimming and J lost 9 bases, with 11 bases between them. Germline CDR1 and CDR2: KGHSH and LQKENI. CDR3 length equals 13 residues. CDR3 in amino acids: CASSPGGNREQFF. For the CDR3, the DNA is TGTGCCAGCTCACCAGGAGGGAACCGTGAGCAGTTCTTC.

The chain couples TRBV2 to TRBJ1-2; no definite D call. Trimming pared 9 bases from V and 7 bases from J, leaving 12 bases between. CDR1 is SNHLY, CDR2 FYNNEI, per germline. This CDR3 is built from 11 residues. The CDR3: CARTVRGGYTF. The DNA for the CDR3 is TGTGCCAGAACGGTTCGGGGTGGCTACACCTTC.

DNA of the CDR3: TGTGCCAGCAGCCCCCCAGGGGCTATCCAAGAGACCCAGTACTTC. This gives the protein CASSPPGAIQETQYF. This rearrangement joins TRBV7-9 to TRBJ2-5, with TRBD1 as a possible D gene (6 bases). The CDR3 is 15 amino acids. V lost 5 bases and J lost 1, with 14 bases in between. In germline, CDR1 is SEHNR, CDR2 FQNEAQ (reference sequence).

The chain employs TRBV3-1 (or the pseudogene TRBV3-2) and TRBJ1-1; no clear D gene. The CDR3 is 14 amino acids. V gave up 0 bases and J gave up 4 bases, with 9 bases separating them. Looked up from germline, CDR1 is LGHDT and CDR2 is YNNKEL (reference sequence). This CDR3 is CASSQDTAFTEAFF. The CDR3 DNA sequence: TGTGCCAGCAGCCAAGACACAGCCTTCACTGAAGCTTTCTTT.

The V and J genes are TRBV28 and TRBJ1-2; TRBD1 agrees at 8 bases. Germline CDR1 is MDHEN and CDR2 is SYDVKM. V dropped 10 bases and J dropped 5; count of bases not matched to a gene: 12. The CDR3 consists of 14 residues. CDR3 in DNA: TGTGCCACCAAAGCAGACAGGGGACTTTATGGCTACACCTTC. Translating gives CATKADRGLYGYTF.

This rearrangement joins TRBV18 to TRBJ2-2, with 7 bases matching TRBD1. V was clipped by 4 bases and J by 6 bases; unmatched bases: 11. Germline-derived CDR1 and CDR2 are KGHSH and LQKENI. The CDR3 totals 16 residues. The CDR3 sequence: CASSRGVDRTSGELFF. The CDR3 DNA reads TGTGCCAGCTCACGGGGCGTGGACAGGACATCCGGGGAGCTGTTTTTT.